This entry concerns a single T cell receptor (beta chain). The antigen is unknown. The same CDR3 can be traced to other DNA sequences in this sample. This entry belongs to a study of shared clonotypes between healthy human individuals. Study-level findings and limits: The genetic and exposure-history diversity represented was limited by few donors.

Germline-derived CDR1 and CDR2 are SGHDT and YYEEEE. This CDR3 comprises 13 residues. Trimming shortened V by 0 bases and J by 2 bases, and 6 bases separated the two germline ends. The table came from immunoSEQ multiplex PCR; TCRdb's copy has only in-frame clones and leaves some out. Found here are around 2,000,000 clones, just under 95% of them singletons; the top ten hold about 1.1%. Only CD45RO-negative cells positively selected for CCR7 counted as naive CD8 cells, so terminally differentiated effector memory CD45RA+ cells were excluded. The sequencing sample was made of naive CD8+ T cells sorted from blood. The TCR originated in a man between 18 and 29 years old in good health. The chain links TRBV5-6 to TRBJ2-7; D is ambiguous. The CDR3 region has the DNA TGTGCCAGCAGCTTGGCCCCGGCCTACGAGCAGTACTTC. This encodes CASSLAPAYEQYF.